This entry lists 6 T cell receptor beta chains sequenced from one sample in a study of blood T cell repertoires in COVID-19. Using immunoSEQ multiplex PCR, the repertoire was profiled, and TCRdb retains in-frame clones only, with some absent. Among under 250,000 clones listed, roughly four fifths were seen once. Sequencing was performed on peripheral blood. The receptors come from a woman aged 55-75 years with acute or convalescent COVID-19.

CDR3 sequence: CASSLSSGGSTDTQYF. The CDR3 DNA reads TGTGCCAGCAGCTTATCTAGCGGGGGGTCCACAGATACGCAGTATTTT. The rearrangement uses TRBV7-2 and TRBJ2-3; 11 positions match TRBD2. CDR3 length: 16 residues. Germline V CDR1 and CDR2: SGHTA, FQGNSA. V dropped 2 bases and J dropped 2; count of bases not matched to a gene: 3.

This chain connects TRBV18 to TRBJ1-5; maybe TRBD1 (5 bases). CDR3 length: 15 amino acids. The germline CDR1 and CDR2 sequences are KGHSH and LQKENI. V shed 5 bases and J shed 2 bases, with 13 bases lying between them. The CDR3 region has the DNA TGTGCCAGCTCAACTCAGGGTAGGGGCAATCAGCCCCAGCATTTT. Encoded protein: CASSTQGRGNQPQHF. Variable domain in full (rest from reference TRBV18 and TRBJ1-5): NAGVMQNPRHLVRRRGQEARLRCSPMKGHSHVYWYRQLPEEGLKFMVYLQKENIIDESGMPKERFSAEFPKEGPSILRIQQVVRGDSAAYFCASSTQGRGNQPQHFGDGTRLSIL.

The V gene is TRBV15, the J gene TRBJ1-4; D remains unclear. CDR3 length equals 12 residues. The germline V gene has CDR1 LNHNV and CDR2 YYDKDF (reference sequence). With 3 bases removed from V and 16 bases from J, the gap between germline ends came to 15 bases. CDR3 sequence reads: CATSSSGMFAFF. Written as DNA, the CDR3 is TGTGCCACCAGCAGCTCGGGGATGTTTGCGTTTTTT. The full variable domain, its missing parts supplied by reference TRBV15 and TRBJ1-4, is DAMVIQNPRYQVTQFGKPVTLSCSQTLNHNVMYWYQQKSSQAPKLLFHYYDKDFNNEADTPDNFQSRRPNTSFCFLDIRSPGLGDTAMYLCATSSSGMFAFFGSGTQLSVL.

This chain's CDR3 is CASLRANYGYTF. CDR3 DNA sequence: TGTGCCAGCCTACGAGCTAACTATGGCTACACCTTC. The chain couples TRBV5-6 to TRBJ1-2, with no clear D. From germline, CDR1 is SGHDT and CDR2 YYEEEE. The CDR3 is made up of 12 amino acids. The V end was cut by 7 bases, the J end by 0 bases, with 7 bases between. Full variable domain (missing parts from reference TRBV5-6 and TRBJ1-2): DAGVTQSPTHLIKTRGQQVTLRCSPKSGHDTVSWYQQALGQGPQFIFQYYEEEERQRGNFPDRFSGHQFPNYSSELNVNALLLGDSALYLCASLRANYGYTFGSGTRLTVV.

The genes are TRBV2 and TRBJ1-2; 8 bases fit TRBD1. The CDR3 length is 15 residues. From germline, CDR1 is SNHLY and CDR2 FYNNEI. Trimming took 8 bases from V and 2 from J; bases not matched to a gene: 10. The DNA for the CDR3 is TGTGCCAGCCATCCGGACAGGGCAAAAAACTATGGCTACACCTTC. Encoded protein: CASHPDRAKNYGYTF. Supplemented by reference TRBV2 and TRBJ1-2, the full variable domain reads EPEVTQTPSHQVTQMGQEVILRCVPISNHLYFYWYRQILGQKVEFLVSFYNNEISEKSEIFDDQFSVERPDGSNFTLKIRSTKLEDSAMYFCASHPDRAKNYGYTFGSGTRLTVV.

V and J are TRBV15 and TRBJ2-7; 7 bases are shared with TRBD2. Looked up from germline, CDR1 is LNHNV and CDR2 is YYDKDF (reference sequence). This CDR3 is built from 13 residues. Trimming at V came to 5 bases and at J to 0 bases, leaving 1 base not matched to a gene. The CDR3 protein is CATSGGDSYEQYF. CDR3 coding DNA: TGTGCCACCAGCGGGGGGGACTCCTACGAGCAGTACTTC.